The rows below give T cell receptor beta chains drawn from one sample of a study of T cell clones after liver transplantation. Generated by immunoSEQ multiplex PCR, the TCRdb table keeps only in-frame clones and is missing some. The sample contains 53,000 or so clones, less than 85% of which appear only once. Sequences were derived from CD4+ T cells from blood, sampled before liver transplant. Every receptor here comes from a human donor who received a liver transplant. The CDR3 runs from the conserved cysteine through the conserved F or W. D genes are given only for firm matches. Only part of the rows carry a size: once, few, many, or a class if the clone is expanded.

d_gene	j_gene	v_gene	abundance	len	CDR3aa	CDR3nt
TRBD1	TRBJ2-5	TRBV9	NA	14	CASSVVAGGETQYF	TGTGCCAGCAGCGTAGTGGCAGGGGGAGAGACCCAGTACTTC
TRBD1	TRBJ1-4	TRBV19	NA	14	CASSLDRGFEKLFF	TGTGCCAGTAGTCTGGACAGGGGTTTTGAAAAACTGTTTTTT
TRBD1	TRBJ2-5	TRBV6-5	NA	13	CASSLTGVKTQYF	TGTGCCAGCAGCCTAACAGGGGTGAAGACCCAGTACTTC
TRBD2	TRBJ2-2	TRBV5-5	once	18	CASSLAASGGPSTGELFF	TGTGCCAGCAGCTTGGCGGCTAGCGGGGGGCCAAGCACCGGGGAGCTGTTTTTT
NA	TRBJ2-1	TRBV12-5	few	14	CASARDSSYNEQFF	TGTGCTAGTGCTCGGGACTCTTCCTACAATGAGCAGTTCTTC
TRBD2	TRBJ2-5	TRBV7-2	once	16	CASSRRLAGSQETQYF	TGTGCCAGCAGCCGTCGACTAGCGGGGAGTCAAGAGACCCAGTACTTC
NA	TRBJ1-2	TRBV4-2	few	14	CASSQETEPRGYTF	TGTGCCAGCAGCCAAGAGACAGAGCCGCGGGGCTACACCTTC
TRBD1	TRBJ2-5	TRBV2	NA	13	CASTGGWGETQYF	TGTGCCAGCACAGGGGGCTGGGGAGAGACCCAGTACTTC
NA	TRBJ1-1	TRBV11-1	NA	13	CASSLSRGTEAFF	TGTGCCAGCAGCTTATCCCGAGGTACTGAAGCTTTCTTT
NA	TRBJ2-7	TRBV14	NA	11	CASSSWGGQYF	TGTGCCAGCAGCTCGTGGGGAGGGCAGTACTTC
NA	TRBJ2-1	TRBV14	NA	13	CASRTSGYNEQFF	TGTGCCAGCAGAACCAGCGGCTACAATGAGCAGTTCTTC
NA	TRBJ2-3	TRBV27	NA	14	CASSVGPAFGTQYF	TGTGCCAGCAGTGTGGGACCCGCTTTTGGTACGCAGTATTTT
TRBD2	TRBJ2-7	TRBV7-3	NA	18	CASSLNLRLAGPLYEQYF	TGTGCCAGCAGCTTAAACTTAAGACTAGCGGGACCTCTGTACGAGCAGTACTTC
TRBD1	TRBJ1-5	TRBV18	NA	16	CASSPPDRVRNQPQHF	TGTGCCAGCTCACCCCCCGACAGGGTGAGAAATCAGCCCCAGCATTTT
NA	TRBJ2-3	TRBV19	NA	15	CASSIGTGITDTQYF	TGTGCCAGTAGTATAGGTACAGGGATCACAGATACGCAGTATTTT
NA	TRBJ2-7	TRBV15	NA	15	CATSREQGGSYEQYF	TGTGCCACCAGCAGGGAGCAAGGGGGTTCCTACGAGCAGTACTTC
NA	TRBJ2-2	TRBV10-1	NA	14	CAITGTSNTGELFF	TGCGCCATTACCGGGACATCGAACACCGGGGAGCTGTTTTTT
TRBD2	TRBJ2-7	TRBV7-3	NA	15	CASSPQAGPSYEQYF	TGTGCCAGCAGCCCCCAAGCGGGACCCTCCTACGAGCAGTACTTC
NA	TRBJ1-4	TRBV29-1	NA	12	CSVGTTNEKLFF	TGCAGCGTGGGTACAACTAATGAAAAACTGTTTTTT
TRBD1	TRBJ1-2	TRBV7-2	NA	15	CASSLGGTGRYGYTF	TGTGCCAGCAGCTTAGGAGGGACAGGGCGATATGGCTACACCTTC
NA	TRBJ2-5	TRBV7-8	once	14	CASSLEPGGSAQYF	TGTGCCAGCAGCTTAGAACCGGGCGGTTCGGCCCAGTACTTC
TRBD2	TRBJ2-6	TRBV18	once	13	CASSSGGTNVLTF	TGTGCCAGCTCATCCGGGGGGACCAACGTCCTGACTTTC
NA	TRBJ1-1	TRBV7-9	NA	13	CASSKYLNTEAFF	TGTGCCAGCAGCAAATACTTGAACACTGAAGCTTTCTTT
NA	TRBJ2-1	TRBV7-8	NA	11	CASSLFNEQFF	TGTGCCAGCAGCTTATTCAATGAGCAGTTCTTC
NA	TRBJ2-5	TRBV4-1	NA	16	CASSQENRGGAETQYF	TGCGCCAGCAGCCAAGAAAATCGTGGGGGGGCAGAGACCCAGTACTTC
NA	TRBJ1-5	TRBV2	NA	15	CASSPLADRSGPQHF	TGTGCCAGCAGCCCACTGGCGGACCGCTCCGGGCCCCAGCATTTT
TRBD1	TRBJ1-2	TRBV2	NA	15	CASSRRETGGNGYTF	TGTGCCAGCAGTCGGCGCGAGACAGGGGGGAATGGCTACACCTTC
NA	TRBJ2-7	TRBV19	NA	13	CASSIQSSYEQYF	TGTGCCAGTAGTATTCAGAGCTCCTACGAGCAGTACTTC
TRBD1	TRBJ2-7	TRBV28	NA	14	CASSLLGQGYEQYF	TGTGCCAGCAGTTTATTGGGACAGGGCTACGAGCAGTACTTC
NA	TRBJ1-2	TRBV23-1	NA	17	CASSLARRPGRPWGYTF	TGCGCCAGCAGTCTGGCCCGACGGCCGGGAAGACCTTGGGGCTACACCTTC
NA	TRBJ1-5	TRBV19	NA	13	CASSMQGTQPQHF	TGTGCCAGTAGTATGCAAGGAACTCAGCCCCAGCATTTT